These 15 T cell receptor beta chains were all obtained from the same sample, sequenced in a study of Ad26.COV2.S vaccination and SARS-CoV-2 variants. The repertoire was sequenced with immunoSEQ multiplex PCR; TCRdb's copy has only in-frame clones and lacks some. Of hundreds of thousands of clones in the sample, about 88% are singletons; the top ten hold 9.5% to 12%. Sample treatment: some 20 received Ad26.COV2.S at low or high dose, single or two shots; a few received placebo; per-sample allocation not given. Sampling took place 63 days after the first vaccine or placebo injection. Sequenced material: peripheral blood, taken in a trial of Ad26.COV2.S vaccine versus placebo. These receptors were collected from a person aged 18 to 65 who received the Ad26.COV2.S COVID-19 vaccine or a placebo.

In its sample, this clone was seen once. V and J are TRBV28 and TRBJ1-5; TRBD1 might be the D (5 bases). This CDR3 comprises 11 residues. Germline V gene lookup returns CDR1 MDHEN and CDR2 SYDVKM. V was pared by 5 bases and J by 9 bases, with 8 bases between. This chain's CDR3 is CASSGGGPQHF. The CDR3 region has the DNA TGTGCCAGCAGTGGGGGAGGGCCCCAGCATTTT.

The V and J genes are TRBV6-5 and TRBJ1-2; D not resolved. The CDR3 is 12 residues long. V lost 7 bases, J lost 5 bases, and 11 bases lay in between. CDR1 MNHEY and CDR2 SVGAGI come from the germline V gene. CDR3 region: CASTPSGYGYTF. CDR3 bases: TGTGCCAGCACTCCATCTGGGTATGGCTACACCTTC.

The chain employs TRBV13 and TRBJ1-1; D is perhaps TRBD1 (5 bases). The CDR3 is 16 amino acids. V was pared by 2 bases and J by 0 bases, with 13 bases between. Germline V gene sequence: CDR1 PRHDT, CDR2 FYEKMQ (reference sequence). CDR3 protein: CASSLRRDSMNTEAFF. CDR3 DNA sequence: TGTGCCAGCAGCTTAAGGAGGGACTCGATGAACACTGAAGCTTTCTTT. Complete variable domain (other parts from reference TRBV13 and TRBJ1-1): AAGVIQSPRHLIKEKRETATLKCYPIPRHDTVYWYQQGPGQDPQFLISFYEKMQSDKGSIPDRFSAQQFSDYHSELNMSSLELGDSALYFCASSLRRDSMNTEAFFGQGTRLTVV.

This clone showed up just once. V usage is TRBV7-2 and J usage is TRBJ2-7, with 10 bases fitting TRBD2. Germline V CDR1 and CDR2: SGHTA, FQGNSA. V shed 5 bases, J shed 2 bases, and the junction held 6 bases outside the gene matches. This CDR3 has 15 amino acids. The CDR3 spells CASSPSGRGPYEQYF. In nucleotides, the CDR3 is TGTGCCAGCAGCCCCAGCGGGAGGGGGCCCTACGAGCAGTACTTC.

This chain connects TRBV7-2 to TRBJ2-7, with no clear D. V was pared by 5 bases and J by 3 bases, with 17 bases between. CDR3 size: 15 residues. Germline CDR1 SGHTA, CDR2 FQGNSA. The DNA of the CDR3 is TGTGCCAGCAGCCCCGCTGAGGCTCACCGCTACGAGCAGTACTTC. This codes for CASSPAEAHRYEQYF.

The CDR3 DNA sequence: TGTGCCAGCAGTGTGGACAGCAGAACTGAAGCTTTCTTT. It yields the protein CASSVDSRTEAFF. V usage is TRBV2 and J usage is TRBJ1-1; TRBD1 might be the D (6 bases). The CDR3 spans 13 residues. Germline V gene sequence: CDR1 SNHLY, CDR2 FYNNEI. Trimming left V 4 bases short and J 5 bases short, with 11 bases between.

In DNA form, the CDR3 reads TGTGCCAGCAGTCCCCAGACTGATATAGCATTTTCCCGGGGCTCCAATCAGCCCCAGCATTTT. Protein sequence: CASSPQTDIAFSRGSNQPQHF. The chain links TRBV28 to TRBJ1-5, with TRBD1 as a possible D gene (5 bases). Trimming left V 5 bases short and J 3 bases short, with 32 bases between. Germline CDR1 and CDR2: MDHEN and SYDVKM. The length of the CDR3 is 21 residues.

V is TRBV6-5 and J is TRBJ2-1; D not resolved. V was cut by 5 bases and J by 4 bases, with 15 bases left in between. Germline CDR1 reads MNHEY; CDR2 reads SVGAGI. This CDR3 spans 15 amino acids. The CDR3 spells CASSLDWAPYNEQFF. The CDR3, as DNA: TGTGCCAGCAGTCTCGACTGGGCCCCTTACAATGAGCAGTTCTTC.

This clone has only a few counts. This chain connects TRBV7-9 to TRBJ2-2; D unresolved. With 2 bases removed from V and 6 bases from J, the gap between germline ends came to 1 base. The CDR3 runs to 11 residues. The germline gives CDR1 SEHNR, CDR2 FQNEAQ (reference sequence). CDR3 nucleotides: TGTGCCAGCAGCTTATCCGGGGAGCTGTTTTTT. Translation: CASSLSGELFF.

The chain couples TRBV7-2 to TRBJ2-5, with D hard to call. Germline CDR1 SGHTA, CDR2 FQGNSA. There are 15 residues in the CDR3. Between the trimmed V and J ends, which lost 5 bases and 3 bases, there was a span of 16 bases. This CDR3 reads CASSAYGLGEETQYF. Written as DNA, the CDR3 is TGTGCCAGCAGCGCGTATGGTCTTGGGGAAGAGACCCAGTACTTC.

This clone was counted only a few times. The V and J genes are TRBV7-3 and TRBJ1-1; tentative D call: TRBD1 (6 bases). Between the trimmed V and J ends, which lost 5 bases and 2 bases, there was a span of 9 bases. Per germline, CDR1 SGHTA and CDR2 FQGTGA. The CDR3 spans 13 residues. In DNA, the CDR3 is TGTGCCAGCAGCCCCAGGGGTAACACTGAAGCTTTCTTT. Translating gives CASSPRGNTEAFF.

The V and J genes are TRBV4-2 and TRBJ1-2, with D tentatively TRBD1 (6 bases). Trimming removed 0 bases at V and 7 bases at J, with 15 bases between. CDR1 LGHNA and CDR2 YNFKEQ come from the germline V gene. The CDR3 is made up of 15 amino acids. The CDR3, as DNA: TGTGCCAGCAGCCAAGATCAGAGGGGGGGTGGTGGCTACACCTTC. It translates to CASSQDQRGGGGYTF.

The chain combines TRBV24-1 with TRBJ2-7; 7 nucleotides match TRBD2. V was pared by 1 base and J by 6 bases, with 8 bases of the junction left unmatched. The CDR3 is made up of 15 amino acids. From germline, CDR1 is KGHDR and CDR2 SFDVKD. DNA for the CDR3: TGTGCCACCAGTGATTTTATAGGCGGGAGAGGCGAGCAGTACTTC. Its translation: CATSDFIGGRGEQYF.

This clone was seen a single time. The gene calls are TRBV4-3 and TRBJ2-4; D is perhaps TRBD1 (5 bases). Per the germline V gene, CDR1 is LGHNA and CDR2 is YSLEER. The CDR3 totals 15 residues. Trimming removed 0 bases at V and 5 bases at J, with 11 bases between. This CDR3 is CASSQDRVFQNIQYF. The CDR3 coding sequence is TGCGCCAGCAGCCAAGACAGGGTCTTCCAAAACATTCAGTACTTC.

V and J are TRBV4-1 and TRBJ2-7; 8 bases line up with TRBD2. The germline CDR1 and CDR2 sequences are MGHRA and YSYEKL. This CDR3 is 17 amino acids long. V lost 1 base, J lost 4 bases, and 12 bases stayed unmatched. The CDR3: CASSQVSPGGLGYEQYF. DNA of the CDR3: TGCGCCAGCAGCCAAGTCTCGCCCGGGGGACTAGGGTACGAGCAGTACTTC.